The sequence of this TCR beta chain was determined in a study of T cell responses to AZD1222 COVID-19 vaccine. General study points: CD4 TCRs associated with vaccination spanned spike, dominating at 160-218 and 743-854. Clonal diversity may have been underestimated, and the donors were mostly white British, with more females than males.

Worth noting for this clone: The antigen is not known.

With 6 bases removed from V and 0 bases from J, the gap between germline ends came to 9 bases. The germline V gene encodes CDR1 SGHRS and CDR2 YFSETQ. The CDR3 runs to 14 residues. The protocol was immunoSEQ multiplex PCR, while the TCRdb copy is restricted to in-frame clones and leaves out a portion. The sample carries roughly 170,000 clones, roughly 92% recorded once. Pooled together were second doses at about 4 or about 12 weeks. This chain uses TRBV5-1 with TRBJ2-2; no clear D. Sequencing used peripheral blood, obtained 28 days after the second AZD1222 dose. The TCR comes from an adult who received the AZD1222 COVID-19 vaccine. CDR3 nucleotide sequence: TGCGCCAGCAAGGTTGGGCCGAACACCGGGGAGCTGTTTTTT. Translation: CASKVGPNTGELFF.